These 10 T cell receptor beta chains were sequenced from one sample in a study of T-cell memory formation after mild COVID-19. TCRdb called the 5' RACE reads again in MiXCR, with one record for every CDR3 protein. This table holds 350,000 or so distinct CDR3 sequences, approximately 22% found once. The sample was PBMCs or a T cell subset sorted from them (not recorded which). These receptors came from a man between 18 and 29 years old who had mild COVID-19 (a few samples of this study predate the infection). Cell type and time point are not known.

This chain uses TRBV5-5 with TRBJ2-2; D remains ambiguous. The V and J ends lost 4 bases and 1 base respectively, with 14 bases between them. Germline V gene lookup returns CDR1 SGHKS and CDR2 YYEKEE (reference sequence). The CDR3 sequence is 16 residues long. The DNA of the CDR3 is TGTGCCAGCAGCCCCCCTCGTTGGAGGAACACCGGGGAGCTGTTTTTT. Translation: CASSPPRWRNTGELFF.

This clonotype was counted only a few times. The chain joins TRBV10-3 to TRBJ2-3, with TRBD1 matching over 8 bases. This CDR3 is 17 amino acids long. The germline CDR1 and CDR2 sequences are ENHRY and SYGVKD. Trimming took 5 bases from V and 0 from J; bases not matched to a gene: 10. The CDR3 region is CAISHERTGKSTDTQYF. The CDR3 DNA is TGTGCCATCAGTCATGAAAGGACAGGGAAAAGCACAGATACGCAGTATTTT.

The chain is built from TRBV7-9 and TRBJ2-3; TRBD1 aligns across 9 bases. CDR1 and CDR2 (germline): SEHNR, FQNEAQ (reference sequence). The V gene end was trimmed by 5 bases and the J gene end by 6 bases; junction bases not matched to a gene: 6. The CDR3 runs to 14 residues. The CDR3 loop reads CASSGDREFDTQYF. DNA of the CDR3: TGTGCCAGCAGCGGGGACAGGGAGTTTGATACGCAGTATTTT. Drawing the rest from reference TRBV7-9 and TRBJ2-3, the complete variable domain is DTGVSQNPRHKITKRGQNVTFRCDPISEHNRLYWYRQTLGQGPEFLTYFQNEAQLEKSRLLSDRFSAERPKGSFSTLEIQRTEQGDSAMYLCASSGDREFDTQYFGPGTRLTVL.

The CDR3 spells CSARFTWDSPQFF. CDR3 sequence (DNA): TGCAGTGCTAGATTTACCTGGGACTCCCCGCAGTTCTTC. The chain couples TRBV20-1 to TRBJ2-1; tentative D call: TRBD2 (6 bases). CDR1 is DFQATT, CDR2 SNEGSKA, per germline (reference sequence). Trimming cost V 2 bases and J 12 bases, with 17 bases left between them. The CDR3 extends over 13 amino acids.

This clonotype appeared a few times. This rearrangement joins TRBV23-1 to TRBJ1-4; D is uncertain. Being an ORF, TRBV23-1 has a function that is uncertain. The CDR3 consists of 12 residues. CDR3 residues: CVTRATNEKLFF. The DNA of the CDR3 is TGCGTCACCCGTGCAACTAATGAAAAACTGTTTTTT.

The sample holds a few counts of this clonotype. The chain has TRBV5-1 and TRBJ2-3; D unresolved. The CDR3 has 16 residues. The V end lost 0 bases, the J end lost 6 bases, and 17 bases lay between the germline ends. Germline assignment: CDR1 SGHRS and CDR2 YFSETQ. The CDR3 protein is CASSLDRRKTSDTQYF. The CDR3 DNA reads TGCGCCAGCAGCTTGGACAGACGAAAGACTTCGGATACGCAGTATTTT.

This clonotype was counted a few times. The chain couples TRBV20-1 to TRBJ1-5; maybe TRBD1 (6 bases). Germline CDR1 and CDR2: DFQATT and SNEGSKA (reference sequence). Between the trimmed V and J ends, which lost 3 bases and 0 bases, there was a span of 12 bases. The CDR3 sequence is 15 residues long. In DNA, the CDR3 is TGCAGTGCTAGTCCGGGGGGCTATAGCAATCAGCCCCAGCATTTT. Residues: CSASPGGYSNQPQHF.

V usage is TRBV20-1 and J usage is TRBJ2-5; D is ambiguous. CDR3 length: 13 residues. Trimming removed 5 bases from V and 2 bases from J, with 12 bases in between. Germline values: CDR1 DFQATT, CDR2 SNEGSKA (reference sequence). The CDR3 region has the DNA TGCAGTGCTTTCCTGGGGTGGCAAGAGACCCAGTACTTC. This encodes CSAFLGWQETQYF.

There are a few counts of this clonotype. In DNA form, the CDR3 reads TGTGCCAGCAGTTTTGGTAGCGGGGCGTTGCAGTTCTTC. Its protein is CASSFGSGALQFF. The V gene is TRBV12-3 or TRBV12-4, the J gene TRBJ2-1; 8 bases are shared with TRBD2. V was clipped by 3 bases and J by 12 bases; unmatched bases: 7. The CDR3 is made up of 13 amino acids.

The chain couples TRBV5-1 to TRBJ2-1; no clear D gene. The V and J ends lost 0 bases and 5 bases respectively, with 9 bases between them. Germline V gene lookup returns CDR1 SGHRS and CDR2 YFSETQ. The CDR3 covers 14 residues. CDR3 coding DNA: TGCGCCAGCAGCTTGGTTGGTGGGAACAATGAGCAGTTCTTC. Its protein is CASSLVGGNNEQFF.